This TCR beta chain was identified during a study of T-cell memory formation after mild COVID-19. The study's findings and limits: Among CD4+ contracting clones, most were CM and EM, and CD8+ ones EMRA. Clones contracting across day 15 to 85 had a balanced CD4/CD8 profile; later expanding clones leaned CD4+.

TCR alpha and TCR beta cDNA libraries with sample barcodes and UMIs came from 5'RACE using constant-segment primers. TCRdb re-derived calls from the 5' RACE reads in MiXCR, one entry per CDR3 protein. This sample carries 250,000 to 350,000 distinct CDR3 sequences, approximately 16% of them seen once, and the ten largest clones take 20% to 25%. This clonotype was observed a few times. Its antigen is as yet unknown. The receptor was derived from a young man who had mild COVID-19 (a few samples of this study predate the infection). Cell type and time point are not known. Sequenced input: PBMCs or a T cell subset sorted from them (not recorded which).

CDR3 sequence reads: CASSPLGSPLHF. As DNA, the CDR3 is TGTGCCAGCAGCCCCTTAGGGTCACCCCTCCACTTT. The chain uses TRBV12-3 or TRBV12-4 and TRBJ1-6; D unresolved. There are 12 residues in the CDR3. Trimming stripped 6 bases from V and 10 bases from J, with 10 bases between.